These T cell receptor beta chains were read from a single sample in a study of beta chain features in type 1 diabetes. Method: immunoSEQ multiplex PCR; TCRdb's copy keeps in-frame clones and lacks some. Here the sample spans about 240,000 clones, approximately 14% being singletons. The sequenced sample was naive CD4+ T cells from blood. The receptors here all came from a young man with type 1 diabetes. Each CDR3 is given with its conserved first and last residue. The order of the fields is D gene, clone size, V gene, J gene, CDR3 DNA, CDR3 protein. A D gene is named only where the DNA matches it firmly. Clone size, where shown, is once, few, many, or a class for clones that have expanded.

-	-	TRBV7-2	TRBJ2-3	TGTGCCAGCAGCGCCCGGACTAGCACAGATACGCAGTATTTT	CASSARTSTDTQYF
-	-	TRBV7-9	TRBJ1-1	TGTGCCAGCAGCTTAGAGCTCGAGAGCACTGAAGCTTTCTTT	CASSLELESTEAFF
-	-	TRBV10-1	TRBJ1-1	TGCGCCAGCAGTGGGCCAGGGAACACTGAAGCTTTCTTT	CASSGPGNTEAFF
-	-	TRBV30	TRBJ1-5	TGTGCCTGGAGTGGGCAGGACAATCAGCCCCAGCATTTT	CAWSGQDNQPQHF
TRBD1	-	TRBV5-5	TRBJ2-5	TGTGCCAGCAGCCGCGGACAGGGACTCCAAGAGACCCAGTACTTC	CASSRGQGLQETQYF
-	-	TRBV7-9	TRBJ1-2	TGTGCCAGCAGCATCCAGGGGTACTATGGCTACACCTTC	CASSIQGYYGYTF
TRBD1	few	TRBV18	TRBJ2-3	TGTGCCAGCTCTTCCCGGGACAGGGTAAAGGCAGATACGCAGTATTTT	CASSSRDRVKADTQYF
TRBD1	-	TRBV6-4	TRBJ2-3	TGTGCCAGCAGCGAATCCGGGACAGCAGGCACAGATACGCAGTATTTT	CASSESGTAGTDTQYF
TRBD1	few	TRBV27	TRBJ1-1	TGTGCCAGCAGTCCATGGACAGGAGCCAACACTGAAGCTTTCTTT	CASSPWTGANTEAFF
TRBD1	few	TRBV18	TRBJ2-3	TGTGCCAGCTCACGCCGGACAGGGGGAAGGACAGATACGCAGTATTTT	CASSRRTGGRTDTQYF